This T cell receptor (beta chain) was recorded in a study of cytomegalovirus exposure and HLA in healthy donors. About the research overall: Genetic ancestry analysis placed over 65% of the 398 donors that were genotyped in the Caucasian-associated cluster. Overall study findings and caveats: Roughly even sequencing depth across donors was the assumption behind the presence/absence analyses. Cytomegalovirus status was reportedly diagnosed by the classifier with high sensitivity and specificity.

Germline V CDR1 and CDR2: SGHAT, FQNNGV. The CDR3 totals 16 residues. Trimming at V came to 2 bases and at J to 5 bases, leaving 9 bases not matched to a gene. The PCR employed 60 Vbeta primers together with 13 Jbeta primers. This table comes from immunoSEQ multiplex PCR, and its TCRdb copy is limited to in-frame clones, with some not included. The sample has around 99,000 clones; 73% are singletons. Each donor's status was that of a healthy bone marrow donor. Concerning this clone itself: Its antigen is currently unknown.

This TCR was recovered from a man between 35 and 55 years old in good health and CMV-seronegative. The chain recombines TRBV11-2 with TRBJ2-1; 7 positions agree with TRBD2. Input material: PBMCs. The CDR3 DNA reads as TGTGCCAGCAGCTTAATCCTAGCGGAGATCAACAATGAGCAGTTCTTC. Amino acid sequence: CASSLILAEINNEQFF.